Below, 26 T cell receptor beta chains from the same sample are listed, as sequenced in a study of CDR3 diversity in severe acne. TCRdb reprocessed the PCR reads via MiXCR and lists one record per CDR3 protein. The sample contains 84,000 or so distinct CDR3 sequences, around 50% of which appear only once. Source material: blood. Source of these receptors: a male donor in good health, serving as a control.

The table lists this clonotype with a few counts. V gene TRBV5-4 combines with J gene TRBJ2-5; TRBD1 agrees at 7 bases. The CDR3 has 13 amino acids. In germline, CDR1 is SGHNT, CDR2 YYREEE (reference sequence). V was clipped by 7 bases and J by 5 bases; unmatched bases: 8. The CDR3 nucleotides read TGTGCCAGCCAGGGGGTTGTGAAGGAGACCCAGTACTTC. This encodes CASQGVVKETQYF.

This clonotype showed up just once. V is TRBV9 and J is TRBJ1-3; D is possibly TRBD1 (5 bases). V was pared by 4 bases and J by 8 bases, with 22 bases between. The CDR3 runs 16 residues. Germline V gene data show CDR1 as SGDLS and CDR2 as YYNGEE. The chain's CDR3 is CASSPSEGNYGYTIYF. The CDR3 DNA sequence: TGTGCCAGCAGCCCCTCGGAGGGGAACTATGGCTACACCATATATTTT.

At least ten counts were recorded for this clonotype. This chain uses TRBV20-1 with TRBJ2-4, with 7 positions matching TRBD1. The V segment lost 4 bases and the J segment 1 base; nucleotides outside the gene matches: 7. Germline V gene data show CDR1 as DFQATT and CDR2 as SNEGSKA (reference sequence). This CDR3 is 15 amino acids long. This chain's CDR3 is CSAKGQAEAKNIQYF. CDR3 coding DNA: TGCAGTGCTAAAGGACAGGCGGAGGCCAAAAACATTCAGTACTTC.

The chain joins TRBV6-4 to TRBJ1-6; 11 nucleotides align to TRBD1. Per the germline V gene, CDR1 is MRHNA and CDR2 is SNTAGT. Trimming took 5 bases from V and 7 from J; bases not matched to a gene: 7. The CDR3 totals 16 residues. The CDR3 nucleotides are TGTGCCAGCAGTCCAGGACAGGGGGCAGAGAATTCACCCCTCCACTTT. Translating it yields CASSPGQGAENSPLHF.

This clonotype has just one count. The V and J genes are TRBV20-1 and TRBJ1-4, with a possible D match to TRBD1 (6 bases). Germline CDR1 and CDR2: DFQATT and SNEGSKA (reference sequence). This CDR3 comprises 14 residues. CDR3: CGSRGGGLNEKLFF. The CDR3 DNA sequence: TGCGGATCCAGGGGTGGCGGGCTTAATGAAAAACTGTTTTTT.

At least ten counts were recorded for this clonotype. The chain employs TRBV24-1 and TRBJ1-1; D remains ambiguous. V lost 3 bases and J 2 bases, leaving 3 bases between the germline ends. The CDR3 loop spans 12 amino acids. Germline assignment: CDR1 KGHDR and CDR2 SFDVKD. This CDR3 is CATSDPNTEAFF. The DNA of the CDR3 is TGTGCCACCAGTGATCCTAACACTGAAGCTTTCTTT.

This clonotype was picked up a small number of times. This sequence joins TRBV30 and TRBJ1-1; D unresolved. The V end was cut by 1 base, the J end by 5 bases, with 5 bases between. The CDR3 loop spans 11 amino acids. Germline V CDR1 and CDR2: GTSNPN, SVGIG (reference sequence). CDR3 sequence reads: CAWSGVTEAFF. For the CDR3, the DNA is TGTGCCTGGAGTGGTGTGACTGAAGCTTTCTTT.

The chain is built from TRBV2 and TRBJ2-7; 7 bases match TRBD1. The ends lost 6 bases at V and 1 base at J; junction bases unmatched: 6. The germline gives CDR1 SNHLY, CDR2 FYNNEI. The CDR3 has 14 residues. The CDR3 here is CASRAGTESYEQYF. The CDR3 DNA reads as TGTGCCAGCAGGGCCGGGACAGAGTCCTACGAGCAGTACTTC.

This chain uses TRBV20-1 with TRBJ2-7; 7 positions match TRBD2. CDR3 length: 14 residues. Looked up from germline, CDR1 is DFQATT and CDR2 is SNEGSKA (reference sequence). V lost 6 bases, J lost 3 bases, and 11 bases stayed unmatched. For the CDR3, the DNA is TGCAGTGCGCCGTCGACTAGCAGCCACTACGAGCAGTACTTC. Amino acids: CSAPSTSSHYEQYF.

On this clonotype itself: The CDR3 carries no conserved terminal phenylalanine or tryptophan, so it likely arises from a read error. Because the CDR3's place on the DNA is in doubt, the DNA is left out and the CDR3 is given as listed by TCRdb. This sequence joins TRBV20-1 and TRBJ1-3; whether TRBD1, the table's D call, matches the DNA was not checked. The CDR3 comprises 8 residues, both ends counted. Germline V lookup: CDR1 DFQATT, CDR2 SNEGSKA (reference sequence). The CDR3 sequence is CSAQTAGQ.

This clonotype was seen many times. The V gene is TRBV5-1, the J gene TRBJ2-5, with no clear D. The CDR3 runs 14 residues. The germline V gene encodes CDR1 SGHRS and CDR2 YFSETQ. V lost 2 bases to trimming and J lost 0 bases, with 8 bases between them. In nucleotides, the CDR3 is TGCGCCAGCAGCTTCCCCGCGGACCAAGAGACCCAGTACTTC. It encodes CASSFPADQETQYF.

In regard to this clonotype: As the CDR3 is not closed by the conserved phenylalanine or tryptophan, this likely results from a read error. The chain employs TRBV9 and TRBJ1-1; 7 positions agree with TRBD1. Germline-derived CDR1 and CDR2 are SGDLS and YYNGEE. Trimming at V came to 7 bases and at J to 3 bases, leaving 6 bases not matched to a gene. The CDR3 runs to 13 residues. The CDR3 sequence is CASGPRGHTEAFS. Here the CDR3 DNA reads TGTGCCAGCGGCCCAAGGGGGCACACTGAAGCTTTCTCT.

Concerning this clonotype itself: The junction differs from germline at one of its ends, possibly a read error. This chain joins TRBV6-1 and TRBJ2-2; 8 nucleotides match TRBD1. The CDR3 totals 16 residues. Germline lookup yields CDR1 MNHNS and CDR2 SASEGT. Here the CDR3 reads CVSSEPKQGAFGELFF. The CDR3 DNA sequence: TGTGTCAGCAGTGAACCCAAGCAGGGGGCCTTCGGGGAGCTGTTTTTT.

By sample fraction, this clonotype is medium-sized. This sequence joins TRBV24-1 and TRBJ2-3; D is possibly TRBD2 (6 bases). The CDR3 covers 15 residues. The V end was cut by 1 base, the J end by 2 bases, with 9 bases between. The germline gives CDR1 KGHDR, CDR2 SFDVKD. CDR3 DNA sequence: TGTGCCACCAGTGATTTCGGGGGTAACACAGATACGCAGTATTTT. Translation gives CATSDFGGNTDTQYF.

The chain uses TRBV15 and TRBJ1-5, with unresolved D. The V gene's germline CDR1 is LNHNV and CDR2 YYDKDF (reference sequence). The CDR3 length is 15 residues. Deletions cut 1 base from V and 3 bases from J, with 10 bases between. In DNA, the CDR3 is TGTGCCACCAGCAGAGGCCCGGGCCTCAATCAGCCCCAGCATTTT. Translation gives CATSRGPGLNQPQHF.

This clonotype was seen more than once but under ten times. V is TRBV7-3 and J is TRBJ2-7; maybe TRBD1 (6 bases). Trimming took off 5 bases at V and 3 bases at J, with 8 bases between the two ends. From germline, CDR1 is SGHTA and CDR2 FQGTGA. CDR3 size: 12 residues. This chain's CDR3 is CASSATGYEQYF. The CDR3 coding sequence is TGTGCCAGCAGCGCGACAGGCTACGAGCAGTACTTC.

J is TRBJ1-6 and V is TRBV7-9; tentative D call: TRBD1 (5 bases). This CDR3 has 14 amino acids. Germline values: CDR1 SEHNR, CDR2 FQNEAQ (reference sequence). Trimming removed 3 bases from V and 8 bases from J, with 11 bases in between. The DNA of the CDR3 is TGTGCCAGCAGCTTCGGACAACGTTATTCACCCCTCCACTTT. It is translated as CASSFGQRYSPLHF.

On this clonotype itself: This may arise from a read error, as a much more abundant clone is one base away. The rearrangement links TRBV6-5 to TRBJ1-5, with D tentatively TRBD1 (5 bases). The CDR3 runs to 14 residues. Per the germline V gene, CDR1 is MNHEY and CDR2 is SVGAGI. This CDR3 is CAGSYDGTDQPQHF. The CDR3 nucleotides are TGTGCCGGCAGTTACGATGGGACTGATCAGCCCCAGCATTTT.

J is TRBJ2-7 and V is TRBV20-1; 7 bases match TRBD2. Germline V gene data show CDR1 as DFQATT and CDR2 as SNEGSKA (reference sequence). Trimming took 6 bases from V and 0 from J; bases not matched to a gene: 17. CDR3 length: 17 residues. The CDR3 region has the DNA TGCAGTGCCCGATGGGGGGGATCAGGGCACCTCTCCTACGAGCAGTACTTC. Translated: CSARWGGSGHLSYEQYF.

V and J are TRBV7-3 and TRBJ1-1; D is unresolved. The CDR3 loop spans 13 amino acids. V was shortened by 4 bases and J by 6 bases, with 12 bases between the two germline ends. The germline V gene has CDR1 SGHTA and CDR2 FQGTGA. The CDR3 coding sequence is TGTGCCAGCAGCTCGCCCACGACCGCTGAAGCTTTCTTT. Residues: CASSSPTTAEAFF.

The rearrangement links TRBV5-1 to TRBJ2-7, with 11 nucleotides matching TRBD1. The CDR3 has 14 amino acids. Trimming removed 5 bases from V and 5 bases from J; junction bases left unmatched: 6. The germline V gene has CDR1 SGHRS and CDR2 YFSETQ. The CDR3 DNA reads TGCGCCAGCAGTATGGGACAGGGGGGCCACGAGCAGTACTTC. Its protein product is CASSMGQGGHEQYF.

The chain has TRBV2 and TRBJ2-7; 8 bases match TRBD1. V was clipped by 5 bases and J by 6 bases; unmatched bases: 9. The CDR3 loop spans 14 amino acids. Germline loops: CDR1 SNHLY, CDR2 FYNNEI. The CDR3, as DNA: TGTGCCAGCAGTTCCCTACAGGGGGTCCGCGAGCAGTACTTC. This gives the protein CASSSLQGVREQYF.

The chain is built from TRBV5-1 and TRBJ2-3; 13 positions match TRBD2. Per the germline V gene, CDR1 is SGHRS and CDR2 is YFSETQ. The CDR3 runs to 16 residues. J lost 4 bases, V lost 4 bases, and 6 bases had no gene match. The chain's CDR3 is CASSKTSGGAPDTQYF. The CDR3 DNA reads TGCGCCAGCAGCAAAACTAGCGGGGGGGCCCCAGATACGCAGTATTTT.

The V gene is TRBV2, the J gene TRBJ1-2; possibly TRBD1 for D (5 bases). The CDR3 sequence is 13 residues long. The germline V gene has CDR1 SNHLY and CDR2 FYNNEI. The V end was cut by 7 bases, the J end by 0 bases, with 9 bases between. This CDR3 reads CASMEGPNYGYTF. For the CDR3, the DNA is TGTGCCAGCATGGAGGGACCTAACTATGGCTACACCTTC.

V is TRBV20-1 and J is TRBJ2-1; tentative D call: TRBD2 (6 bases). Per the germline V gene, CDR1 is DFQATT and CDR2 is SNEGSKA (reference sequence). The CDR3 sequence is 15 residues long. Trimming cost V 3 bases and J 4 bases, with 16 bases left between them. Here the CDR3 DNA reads TGCAGTGCTAGGTTGACCAGCGGGTTATACAATGAGCAGTTCTTC. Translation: CSARLTSGLYNEQFF.

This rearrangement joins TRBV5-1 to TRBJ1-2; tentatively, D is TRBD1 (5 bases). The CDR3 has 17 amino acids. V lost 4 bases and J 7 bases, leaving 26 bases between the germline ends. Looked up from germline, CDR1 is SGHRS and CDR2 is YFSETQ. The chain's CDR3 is CASSPGSDRAGHRGYTF. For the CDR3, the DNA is TGCGCCAGCAGCCCAGGGTCGGACCGAGCCGGTCATCGTGGCTACACCTTC.